The rows below give T cell receptor beta chains drawn from one sample of a study of blood T cell repertoires in COVID-19. Using immunoSEQ multiplex PCR, the repertoire was profiled, and TCRdb retains in-frame clones only, with some absent. The sample has roughly 180,000 clones; 70% to 80% are singletons. Input material: peripheral blood. All receptors come from a woman between 50 and 59 years old with active or convalescent COVID-19. CDR3s leave out the opening cysteine and the closing phenylalanine or tryptophan. Each record gives: V gene, CDR3 protein.

>TRBV2
ASSLQGTNEQF
>TRBV3-1/TRBV3-2
ASSRLGQNTEAF
>TRBV29-1
SVPERGAGGYT
>TRBV30
AWSRGADTQY
>TRBV9
ASSADRGASPLH
>TRBV2
ASSAQTSGNQETQY
>TRBV6-2/TRBV6-3
ASSYPGTGRREQY
>TRBV10-3
AISTPTGQETQY
>TRBV5-5
ASSLRWDSSNSNQPQH
>TRBV30
AWSKNMGATEAF
>TRBV27
ASKGFSNTEAF
>TRBV7-2
ASSLASSLTDTQY
>TRBV7-9
ASSLGPGSSYNEQF
>TRBV5-1
ASSLVSGLDEKLF
>TRBV6-5
ASSYPGGQGPEKLF
>TRBV30
AWSKLGQGKGQPQH
>TRBV5-4
ASSLEGRGWGETQY
>TRBV4-3
ASSQDGGRYNEQF
>TRBV2
ASRRGGNTEAF
>TRBV25-1
ASSHVAGGTDTQY
>TRBV11-2
ASSSPREGRPGELF
>TRBV5-1
ASSLRLSGANVLT
>TRBV7-2
ASSLPPLGAYGYT
>TRBV11-3
ASSLGGQVNTEAF
>TRBV6-5
ASPRTEINSPLH
>TRBV7-3
ASSSTGISTDTQY
>TRBV9
ASSPDRRVTDTQY
>TRBV3-1/TRBV3-2
ATGPSGETQY
>TRBV6-1
ASSGASGREYNEQF
>TRBV4-2
ASSRSLAGAYEQY
>TRBV25-1
ASSEIGGAEAF
>TRBV6-5
ASRSHEYEAF